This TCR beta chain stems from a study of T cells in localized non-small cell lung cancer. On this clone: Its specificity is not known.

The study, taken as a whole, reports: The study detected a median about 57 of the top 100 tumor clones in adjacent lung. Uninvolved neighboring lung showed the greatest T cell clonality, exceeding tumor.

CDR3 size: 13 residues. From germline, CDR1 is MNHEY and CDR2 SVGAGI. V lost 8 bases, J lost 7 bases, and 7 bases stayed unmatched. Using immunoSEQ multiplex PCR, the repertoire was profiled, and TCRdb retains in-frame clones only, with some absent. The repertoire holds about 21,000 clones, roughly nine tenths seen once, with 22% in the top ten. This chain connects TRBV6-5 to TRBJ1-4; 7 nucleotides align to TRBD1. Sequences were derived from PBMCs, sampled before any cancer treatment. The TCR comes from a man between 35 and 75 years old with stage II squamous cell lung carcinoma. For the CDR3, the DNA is TGTGCCAGCCGGGGACAGCGGCTTGAAAAACTGTTTTTT. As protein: CASRGQRLEKLFF.